A selection of T cell receptor beta chains follows, all from one sample in a study of technical replicates of blood from several donors. This table comes from immunoSEQ multiplex PCR, and its TCRdb copy is limited to in-frame clones, with some not included. Here the sample spans roughly 79,000 clones, 81% being singletons. The specimen sequenced was PBMCs. The receptors shown here come from a human donor in good health. Some clones in this sample may be carry-over from other donors' samples. Each CDR3 is given with its conserved first and last residue. The D gene is left open where the match is weak. Part of the rows lack a size; the others show once, few, many or a class for expanded clones.

TRBJ2-1	TRBD2	.	TRBV11-1	TGTGCCAGCAGCGGAGCAGGGACTAGCGTGTGGAATGAGCAGTTCTTC	CASSGAGTSVWNEQFF
TRBJ1-3	.	.	TRBV7-2	TGTGCCAGCAGCTTAGTAGGGACATCCTCTGGAAACACCATATATTTT	CASSLVGTSSGNTIYF
TRBJ2-1	.	.	TRBV4-3	TGCGCCAGCAGCCAAGAATTGAGGAATGAGCAGTTCTTC	CASSQELRNEQFF
TRBJ1-3	TRBD1	.	TRBV29-1	TGCAGCGGAGGGACAGGGGGAAACACCATATATTTT	CSGGTGGNTIYF
TRBJ2-1	.	.	TRBV5-5	TGTGCCAGCAGCTTTCAGGGGAGCTCCTACAATGAGCAGTTCTTC	CASSFQGSSYNEQFF
TRBJ1-5	TRBD1	.	TRBV27	TGTGCCAGCAGGGGGACAGATTATCAGCCCCAGCATTTT	CASRGTDYQPQHF
TRBJ2-7	TRBD2	.	TRBV7-2	TGTGCCAGCAGCCGGGGGATGCTAGCGGGGGGGCCAGGGGAGCAGTACTTC	CASSRGMLAGGPGEQYF
TRBJ1-2	TRBD1	.	TRBV7-2	TGTGCCAGCAGCTTTGACAGGGGGCCCGGCTACACCTTC	CASSFDRGPGYTF
TRBJ1-4	TRBD1	.	TRBV30	TGTGCCTGTGGGACAGGTTTGATTGAAAAACTGTTTTTT	CACGTGLIEKLFF
TRBJ2-7	.	.	TRBV6-1	TGTGCCAGCACTCTCGCTAGGTCTTACGAGCAGTACTTC	CASTLARSYEQYF
TRBJ2-1	.	.	TRBV9	TGTGCCAGCAGCGTCCCTTCTAGCGTGGCCAATGAGCAGTTCTTC	CASSVPSSVANEQFF
TRBJ1-1	TRBD1	.	TRBV4-3	TGCGCCAGCAGCCAAGCACAGGGGGCCTCTAACACTGAAGCTTTCTTT	CASSQAQGASNTEAFF
TRBJ1-1	.	few	TRBV9	TGTGCCAGCAGCCCTCCTGGGGCACCGAACACTGAAGCTTTCTTT	CASSPPGAPNTEAFF
TRBJ1-2	.	.	TRBV19	TGTGCCAGCGCTCCTCCGGGACACACAATCTATGGCTACACCTTC	CASAPPGHTIYGYTF
TRBJ2-5	TRBD2	.	TRBV6-5	TGTGCCAGCGGAGAGGCTAGCGGGAGGGGTACCCAGTACTTC	CASGEASGRGTQYF
TRBJ2-7	.	.	TRBV7-2	TGTGCCAGCAGCTTATTCGGGGGAGACTACGAGCAGTACTTC	CASSLFGGDYEQYF
TRBJ2-5	.	.	TRBV7-9	TGTGCCAGCAGCTTACCACTCGGGGAGACCCAGTACTTC	CASSLPLGETQYF
TRBJ2-1	.	.	TRBV5-6	TGTGCCAGCAGCTTTCAGGGCTCCAATGAGCAGTTCTTC	CASSFQGSNEQFF
TRBJ2-7	TRBD2	once	TRBV18	TGTGCCAGCTCAGCATCTACGCCGGCAGCCGGGGGGAGGGAGCAGTACTTC	CASSASTPAAGGREQYF
TRBJ2-7	.	once	TRBV7-6	TGTGCCAGCAGCTTAGACAGGTCCTACGAGCAGTACTTC	CASSLDRSYEQYF
TRBJ2-7	TRBD1	few	TRBV5-1	TGCGCCAGCAGCACAACAGGGGCCGGGTACGAGCAGTACTTC	CASSTTGAGYEQYF
TRBJ2-3	TRBD2	.	TRBV6-5	TGTGCCAGCAGTTACTGGGAGGCGGGAGCGGCAGATACGCAGTATTTT	CASSYWEAGAADTQYF
TRBJ1-6	.	.	TRBV2	TGTGCCAGCAGTGAATATGGGGGCAGAAGCTCACCCCTCCACTTT	CASSEYGGRSSPLHF
TRBJ1-3	.	.	TRBV7-2	TGTGCCAGCAGCTTAGGGCAGGGAGGAAACACCATATATTTT	CASSLGQGGNTIYF
TRBJ2-7	.	.	TRBV4-3	TGCGCCAGCAGCCGTTGGGGAGCGAAAAGTTACGAGCAGTACTTC	CASSRWGAKSYEQYF
TRBJ1-6	.	.	TRBV18	TGTGCCAGCTCACCAGTTCCGGGTAGCGGTTCACCCCTCCACTTT	CASSPVPGSGSPLHF
TRBJ2-5	.	.	TRBV18	TGTGCCAGCTCAACATACCAAGAGACCCAGTACTTC	CASSTYQETQYF
TRBJ2-7	.	.	TRBV5-1	TGCGCCAGCAGCTTAACGACTCAGGGGCTCGAGCAGTACTTC	CASSLTTQGLEQYF
TRBJ2-3	.	once	TRBV9	TGTGCCAGCAGCGCGACAGGATTCACAGATACGCAGTATTTT	CASSATGFTDTQYF
TRBJ2-2	.	.	TRBV10-2	TGCGCCAGCAGGAGGGGGGAGGGGTACACCGGGGAGCTGTTTTTT	CASRRGEGYTGELFF
TRBJ1-2	TRBD1	.	TRBV29-1	TGCAGCGTCACCCCAGGGGGCGGAGATGGCTACACCTTC	CSVTPGGGDGYTF